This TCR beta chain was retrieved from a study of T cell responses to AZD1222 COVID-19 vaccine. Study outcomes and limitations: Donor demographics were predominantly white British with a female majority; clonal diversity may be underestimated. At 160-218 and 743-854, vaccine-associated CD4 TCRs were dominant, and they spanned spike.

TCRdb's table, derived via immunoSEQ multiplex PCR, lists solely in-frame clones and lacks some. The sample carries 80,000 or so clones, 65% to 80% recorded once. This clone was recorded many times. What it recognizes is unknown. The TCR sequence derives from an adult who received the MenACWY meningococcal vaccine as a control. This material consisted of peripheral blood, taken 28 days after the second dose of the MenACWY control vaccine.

CDR3 protein: CASSHAVRGRTGELFF. In nucleotides, the CDR3 is TGTGCCAGCAGCCATGCCGTCAGGGGGCGCACCGGGGAGCTGTTTTTT. The genes are TRBV5-4 and TRBJ2-2, with 8 nucleotides matching TRBD1. J gave up 4 bases and V 4 bases, and 9 bases lay outside the gene matches. This CDR3 is built from 16 residues. Germline V gives CDR1 SGHNT, CDR2 YYREEE (reference sequence).